Reported below is one T cell receptor (beta chain). Its specificity is not known. V was clipped by 1 base and J by 7 bases; unmatched bases: 7. This CDR3 has 15 residues. Germline loops: CDR1 SGHTA, CDR2 FQGNSA. This entry is derived from a study of T cell repertoires in cytomegalovirus infection. MiXCR, run by TCRdb on the reads, gives a single entry per CDR3 protein. The sample contains about 480,000 distinct CDR3 sequences, roughly a third of which appear only once. V and J are TRBV7-2 and TRBJ2-4; TRBD2 aligns across 7 bases. This specimen consisted of cultured PBMCs, obtained from culture after CMV antigen stimulation. The clonotype originates from a human donor in good health (CMV status not recorded). Some clones in this sample may be carry-over from other donors' samples. CDR3 amino acids: CASSLVAGDRNIQYF. The CDR3 nucleotides read TGTGCCAGCAGCTTAGTGGCGGGAGATCGGAACATTCAGTACTTC.